The 10 T cell receptor beta chains given below trace back to one sample, sequenced in a study of T-cell reconstitution after alpha-beta-depleted transplantation in children. During its preparation, the TCRbeta library received unique molecular identifiers. TCRdb analysed the PCR reads with MiXCR anew, one entry per CDR3 protein. The data contain about 600,000 distinct CDR3 sequences, approximately 22% of them singletons. The source was PBMCs, mostly from graft donor cells, collected 360 days after TCRalphabeta/CD19-depleted stem cell transplant. The source is a boy less than two years old who had a stem cell transplant for acute myeloid leukemia, so the T cells may come from the graft donor.

The chain links TRBV5-1 to TRBJ2-2; possible D gene TRBD1, 6 bases. Germline V gene data show CDR1 as SGHRS and CDR2 as YFSETQ. CDR3 size: 15 residues. V lost 1 base and J lost 2, with 9 bases in between. The CDR3 loop is CASSLTGSNTGELFF. The CDR3 DNA is TGCGCCAGCAGCTTGACAGGGTCCAACACCGGGGAGCTGTTTTTT.

The chain joins TRBV6-1 to TRBJ1-5; D is unresolved. The ends were cut back, 6 bases at V and 0 bases at J, with 12 bases in the middle. The CDR3 is 15 amino acids. Germline-derived CDR1 and CDR2 are MNHNS and SASEGT. The CDR3 reads CASSPLVHSNQPQHF. The CDR3, as DNA: TGTGCCAGCAGCCCCCTGGTCCATAGCAATCAGCCCCAGCATTTT.

This clonotype has only a few counts. The chain links TRBV20-1 to TRBJ2-7; possibly TRBD2 for D (7 bases). This CDR3 has 13 residues. From germline, CDR1 is DFQATT and CDR2 SNEGSKA (reference sequence). Trimming stripped 4 bases from V and 6 bases from J, with 16 bases between. As DNA, the CDR3 is TGCAGTGCTAACGAGGGGGGGGGACCCGAGCAGTACGTC. Protein: CSANEGGGPEQYV.

This clonotype was counted a few times. This chain joins TRBV20-1 and TRBJ1-3, with D hard to call. The CDR3 runs 12 residues. The germline V gene encodes CDR1 DFQATT and CDR2 SNEGSKA (reference sequence). With 6 bases removed from V and 2 bases from J, the gap between germline ends came to 8 bases. This CDR3 reads CSAESPGNTIYF. CDR3 coding DNA: TGCAGTGCGGAATCCCCTGGAAACACCATATATTTT.

The J gene is TRBJ2-3, the V gene TRBV6-2 or TRBV6-3, with D maybe TRBD2 (6 bases). Germline V gene sequence: CDR1 MNHEY, CDR2 SVGEGT. The V gene lost 10 bases and the J gene lost 0 bases, with 14 bases spanning the gap. CDR3 length: 14 residues. CDR3 loop: CATSGLTSTDTQYF. As DNA, the CDR3 is TGTGCCACTTCGGGACTCACTAGCACAGATACGCAGTATTTT.

The J gene is TRBJ2-5, the V gene TRBV28; the D gene is possibly TRBD1 (7 bases). Germline CDR1 and CDR2: MDHEN and SYDVKM. Deletions cut 3 bases from V and 1 base from J, with 12 bases between. The length of the CDR3 is 15 residues. As DNA, the CDR3 is TGTGCCAGCAGTTTGCCAGGGGGAGGCCAAGAGACCCAGTACTTC. Encoded protein: CASSLPGGGQETQYF.

The chain has TRBV28 and TRBJ2-3, with D unresolved. Per the germline V gene, CDR1 is MDHEN and CDR2 is SYDVKM. This CDR3 has 14 residues. With 1 base removed from V and 2 bases from J, the gap between germline ends came to 7 bases. The CDR3 sequence: CASSLLLPTDTQYF. CDR3 DNA: TGTGCCAGCAGTTTATTACTCCCCACAGATACGCAGTATTTT. The complete variable domain, with remaining parts taken from reference TRBV28 and TRBJ2-3, reads DVKVTQSSRYLVKRTGEKVFLECVQDMDHENMFWYRQDPGLGLRLIYFSYDVKMKEKGDIPEGYSVSREKKERFSLILESASTNQTSMYLCASSLLLPTDTQYFGPGTRLTVL.

This chain uses TRBV20-1 with TRBJ1-2; possibly TRBD1 for D (5 bases). Germline CDR1 is DFQATT and CDR2 is SNEGSKA (reference sequence). V was pared by 0 bases and J by 6 bases, with 17 bases between. The CDR3 length is 15 residues. The CDR3 DNA reads TGCAGTGCTAGAGATCTAGAGGGGAAAGGGAATGGCTACACCTTC. Amino acid sequence: CSARDLEGKGNGYTF.

The genes are TRBV28 and TRBJ2-7; D assignment may be TRBD1 or TRBD2 (5 bases each). The germline V gene has CDR1 MDHEN and CDR2 SYDVKM. The CDR3 totals 14 residues. The ends were cut back, 5 bases at V and 2 bases at J, with 13 bases in the middle. CDR3 in DNA: TGTGCCAGCAGTCCCACCGGGGCCCCCTACGAGCAGTACGTC. Its translation: CASSPTGAPYEQYV.

The chain combines TRBV18 with TRBJ1-2; no clear D. V was cut by 0 bases and J by 4 bases, with 9 bases left in between. Germline assignment: CDR1 KGHSH and CDR2 LQKENI. The CDR3 is 14 amino acids. The CDR3 DNA reads TGTGCCAGCTCACCACCGAGCCTTGGCTATGGCTACACCTTC. This sequence encodes CASSPPSLGYGYTF.